What follows are 19 T cell receptor beta chains derived from one specimen sequenced in a study of blood T cell repertoires in COVID-19. Produced via immunoSEQ multiplex PCR; TCRdb's table is partial and in-frame only. The sample yields 150,000 or so clones, about 81% seen once. The specimen sequenced was peripheral blood. Source of these receptors: a woman of 80 years or more with acute or convalescent COVID-19.

The chain carries TRBV9 and TRBJ1-5; D is perhaps TRBD1 (5 bases). The germline CDR1 and CDR2 sequences are SGDLS and YYNGEE. This CDR3 comprises 13 residues. V lost 3 bases to trimming and J lost 9 bases, with 13 bases between them. The CDR3 DNA is TGTGCCAGCAGCGGGGACTTTGGTTTGCCCCAGCATTTT. Translation gives CASSGDFGLPQHF.

The chain carries TRBV2 and TRBJ2-6; D gene ambiguous. V shed 8 bases and J shed 4 bases, with 6 bases lying between them. Germline values: CDR1 SNHLY, CDR2 FYNNEI. The CDR3 is made up of 12 amino acids. The CDR3 is CASVEGANVLTF. The DNA of the CDR3 is TGTGCCAGCGTCGAGGGGGCCAACGTCCTGACTTTC.

This sequence joins TRBV28 and TRBJ2-7; TRBD2 matches at 8 bases. CDR3 length: 15 amino acids. The junction had 10 bases not matched to a gene; V was cut back by 5 bases and J by 4 bases. Germline assignment: CDR1 MDHEN and CDR2 SYDVKM. The CDR3 sequence is CASSPTGTRIYEQYF. The CDR3 nucleotides read TGTGCCAGCAGTCCCACCGGGACTAGAATATACGAGCAGTACTTC.

The CDR3: CASSLSPTSYEQFF. In nucleotides, the CDR3 is TGTGCCAGCAGTTTATCCCCGACTAGCTATGAGCAGTTCTTC. V gene TRBV28 combines with J gene TRBJ2-1, with 7 bases matching TRBD2. In germline, CDR1 is MDHEN, CDR2 SYDVKM. This CDR3 comprises 14 residues. J was trimmed by 8 bases and V by 1 base; bases with no gene match: 5.

V usage is TRBV7-2 and J usage is TRBJ2-5; the match to TRBD2 covers 8 bases. Losses at the gene ends were 3 bases for V and 4 bases for J; bases not matched to a gene: 7. The CDR3 has 15 amino acids. Germline V gives CDR1 SGHTA, CDR2 FQGNSA. In DNA form, the CDR3 reads TGTGCCAGCAGCTTGACAGCGGGAGAAAGAGAGACCCAGTACTTC. This encodes CASSLTAGERETQYF.

J is TRBJ1-3 and V is TRBV9; 8 bases fit TRBD1. The CDR3 loop spans 15 amino acids. CDR1 and CDR2 (germline): SGDLS, YYNGEE. With V trimmed by 4 bases and J by 4 bases, 7 bases remained unmatched. Written as DNA, the CDR3 is TGTGCCAGCAGCCCACGACAGGGGTTGGGAAACACCATATATTTT. Its protein is CASSPRQGLGNTIYF.

This clone was seen once. CDR3 loop: CASSQDGAVGYEQFF. The CDR3 DNA is TGTGCCAGCAGCCAAGATGGGGCAGTCGGTTACGAGCAGTTCTTC. V and J are TRBV3-1 (or the pseudogene TRBV3-2) and TRBJ2-1; maybe TRBD1 (5 bases). Germline assignment: CDR1 LGHDT and CDR2 YNNKEL (reference sequence). The CDR3 has 15 residues. V dropped 0 bases and J dropped 10 bases, with 16 bases sitting between them.

This clone was counted a single time. The chain combines TRBV7-3 with TRBJ2-5, with 10 bases identical to TRBD1. Losses at the gene ends were 4 bases for V and 2 bases for J; bases not matched to a gene: 4. This CDR3 spans 15 amino acids. CDR1 and CDR2 (germline): SGHTA, FQGTGA. The CDR3 DNA reads TGTGCCAGCAGCTCTGGACAGGGGGTACAAGAGACCCAGTACTTC. This gives the protein CASSSGQGVQETQYF.

The chain couples TRBV7-2 to TRBJ2-1, with TRBD1 matching over 10 bases. The CDR3 is 16 residues long. Germline-derived CDR1 and CDR2 are SGHTA and FQGNSA. V shed 1 base and J 2 bases; nucleotides not matched to a gene: 2. CDR3 protein: CASSLGGQGTYNEQFF. In nucleotides, the CDR3 is TGTGCCAGCAGCTTAGGGGGACAGGGGACCTACAATGAGCAGTTCTTC. The entire variable domain, with the rest obtained from reference TRBV7-2 and TRBJ2-1, is as follows: GAGVSQSPSNKVTEKGKDVELRCDPISGHTALYWYRQSLGQGLEFLIYFQGNSAPDKSGLPSDRFSAERTGGSVSTLTIQRTQQEDSAVYLCASSLGGQGTYNEQFFGPGTRLTVL.

The CDR3 bases are TGTGCCTGGATTGGGACAGGGGCTGAGCAGTACTTC. Protein sequence: CAWIGTGAEQYF. V usage is TRBV30 and J usage is TRBJ2-7; 10 positions agree with TRBD1. J lost 7 bases, V lost 4 bases, and 4 bases had no gene match. CDR3 length: 12 amino acids. Germline V lookup: CDR1 GTSNPN, CDR2 SVGIG (reference sequence).

This clone was observed once. V is TRBV29-1 and J is TRBJ2-5; TRBD2 aligns across 7 bases. The end of the DNA is better explained by TRBJ2-7, so the J call may be wrong. This CDR3 has 14 amino acids. Germline V gene lookup returns CDR1 SQVTM and CDR2 ANQGSEA. For the CDR3, the DNA is TGCAGCGTTGCCCTAGCTAGCGGCACGGGCGAGCAGTACTTC. Protein sequence: CSVALASGTGEQYF.

V and J are TRBV6-2 or TRBV6-3 and TRBJ1-2; 8 positions agree with TRBD1. V shed 5 bases and J 5 bases; nucleotides not matched to a gene: 10. The CDR3 runs to 15 residues. Germline V lookup: CDR1 MNHEY, CDR2 SVGEGT. CDR3 in DNA: TGTGCCAGCAGTCCAACCCCAGGGGGCGGTTATGGCTACACCTTC. It yields the protein CASSPTPGGGYGYTF.

This clone turned up a few times. The chain combines TRBV25-1 with TRBJ1-1; D call uncertain. Trimming shortened V by 7 bases and J by 5 bases, and 8 bases separated the two germline ends. The CDR3 runs 11 residues. Germline CDR1 MGHDK, CDR2 SYGVNS. The CDR3 DNA reads as TGTGCCAGCACCAGTGTTACTGAAGCTTTCTTT. Residues: CASTSVTEAFF.

The chain couples TRBV15 to TRBJ1-1; 9 nucleotides match TRBD1. Per germline, CDR1 LNHNV and CDR2 YYDKDF (reference sequence). The trim removed 4 bases at V and 1 base at J, leaving 1 base unmatched. The CDR3 is 14 residues long. Here the CDR3 reads CATSMDRGNTEAFF. CDR3 DNA sequence: TGTGCCACCAGCATGGACAGGGGGAACACTGAAGCTTTCTTT.

The chain couples TRBV19 to TRBJ1-1; TRBD1 might be the D (5 bases). V lost 3 bases and J 1 base, leaving 9 bases between the germline ends. The germline gives CDR1 LNHDA, CDR2 SQIVND (reference sequence). This CDR3 region has 14 residues. CDR3 residues: CASSIGGPNTEAFF. The CDR3 DNA sequence: TGTGCCAGTAGTATCGGGGGACCGAACACTGAAGCTTTCTTT. The full variable domain, completed using reference TRBV19 and TRBJ1-1, is DGGITQSPKYLFRKEGQNVTLSCEQNLNHDAMYWYRQDPGQGLRLIYYSQIVNDFQKGDIAEGYSVSREKKESFPLTVTSAQKNPTAFYLCASSIGGPNTEAFFGQGTRLTVV.

The chain is built from TRBV20-1 and TRBJ1-1, with D perhaps TRBD1 (5 bases). Germline V CDR1 and CDR2: DFQATT, SNEGSKA (reference sequence). The length of the CDR3 is 11 residues. V was clipped by 4 bases and J by 4 bases, with 7 bases between them. CDR3 nucleotide sequence: TGCAGTGCTACTAGGGGCACTGAAGCTTTCTTT. It specifies CSATRGTEAFF.

The rearrangement links TRBV5-6 to TRBJ2-7; a weak D match, TRBD1 (10 bases). V was clipped by 2 bases and J by 3 bases, with 27 bases between them. CDR1 is SGHDT, CDR2 YYEEEE, per germline. There are 19 residues in the CDR3. CDR3 sequence reads: CASSFTTGGLSGSFYEQYF. CDR3 DNA: TGTGCCAGCAGCTTCACGACAGGGGGCCTTAGCGGGAGCTTCTACGAGCAGTACTTC.

The chain couples TRBV3-1 (or the pseudogene TRBV3-2) to TRBJ2-3, with D unresolved. With 1 base removed from V and 8 bases from J, the gap between germline ends came to 10 bases. Germline V gene data show CDR1 as LGHDT and CDR2 as YNNKEL (reference sequence). This CDR3 contains 13 residues. Written as DNA, the CDR3 is TGTGCCAGCAGCCAAGGAAGGAGTGGTACGCAGTATTTT. It is translated as CASSQGRSGTQYF.

This rearrangement joins TRBV7-2 to TRBJ2-3, with D hard to call. Germline lookup yields CDR1 SGHTA and CDR2 FQGNSA. The CDR3 contains 14 residues. Trimming took off 2 bases at V and 2 bases at J, with 8 bases between the two ends. This CDR3 reads CASSLQLFTDTQYF. CDR3 DNA sequence: TGTGCCAGCAGCTTACAACTTTTCACAGATACGCAGTATTTT.